The T cell receptor beta chain under discussion was sequenced for a study of T cell responses to AZD1222 COVID-19 vaccine. Here immunoSEQ multiplex PCR was the method, and the copy in TCRdb shows in-frame clones only, minus some. The data contain roughly 70,000 clones, 75% to 85% of them singletons. Regarding this clone: What it binds is not known.

The length of the CDR3 is 11 residues. CDR1 and CDR2 (germline): KGHSH, LQKENI. Between the trimmed V and J ends, which lost 8 bases and 5 bases, there was a span of 9 bases. Study findings and constraints: After two AZD1222 doses, spike-specific TCR breadth and depth rose versus day 0.

This sequence originates from an adult in good health. The chain combines TRBV18 with TRBJ1-1; D is undetermined. This specimen consisted of peripheral blood, obtained on day 0 of MenACWY control vaccination. CDR3 sequence reads: CASAQETEAFF. CDR3 nucleotides: TGTGCCAGCGCCCAGGAGACTGAAGCTTTCTTT. The full variable domain, with the rest looked up from reference TRBV18 and TRBJ1-1, is NAGVMQNPRHLVRRRGQEARLRCSPMKGHSHVYWYRQLPEEGLKFMVYLQKENIIDESGMPKERFSAEFPKEGPSILRIQQVVRGDSAAYFCASAQETEAFFGQGTRLTVV.